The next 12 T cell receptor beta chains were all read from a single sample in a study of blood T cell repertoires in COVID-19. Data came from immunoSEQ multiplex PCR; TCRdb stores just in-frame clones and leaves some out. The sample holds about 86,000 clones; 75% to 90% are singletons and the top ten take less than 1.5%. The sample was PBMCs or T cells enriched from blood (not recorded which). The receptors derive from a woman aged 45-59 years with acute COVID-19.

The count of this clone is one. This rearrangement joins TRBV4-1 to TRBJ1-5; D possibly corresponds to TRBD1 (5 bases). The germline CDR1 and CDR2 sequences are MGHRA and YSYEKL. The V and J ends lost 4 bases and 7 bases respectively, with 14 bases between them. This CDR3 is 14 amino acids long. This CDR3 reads CASSRVIGAQPQHF. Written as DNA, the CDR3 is TGCGCCAGCAGCCGGGTTATAGGGGCCCAGCCCCAGCATTTT.

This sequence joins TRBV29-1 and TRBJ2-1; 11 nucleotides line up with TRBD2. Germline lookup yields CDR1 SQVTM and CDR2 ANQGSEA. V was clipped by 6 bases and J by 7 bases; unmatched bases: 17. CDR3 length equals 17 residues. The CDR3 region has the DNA TGCAGCGTCACCATAGGGACTAGCGGACCTCTGGGGAATGAGCAGTTCTTC. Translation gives CSVTIGTSGPLGNEQFF.

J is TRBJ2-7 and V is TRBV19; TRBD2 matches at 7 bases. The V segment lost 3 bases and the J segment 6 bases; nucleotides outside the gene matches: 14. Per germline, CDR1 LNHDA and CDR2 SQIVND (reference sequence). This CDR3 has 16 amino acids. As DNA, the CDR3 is TGTGCCAGTAGTATCCCTGGTGATAGCGGGTTTGGCGAGCAGTACTTC. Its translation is CASSIPGDSGFGEQYF. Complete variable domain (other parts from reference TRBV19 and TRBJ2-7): DGGITQSPKYLFRKEGQNVTLSCEQNLNHDAMYWYRQDPGQGLRLIYYSQIVNDFQKGDIAEGYSVSREKKESFPLTVTSAQKNPTAFYLCASSIPGDSGFGEQYFGPGTRLTVT.

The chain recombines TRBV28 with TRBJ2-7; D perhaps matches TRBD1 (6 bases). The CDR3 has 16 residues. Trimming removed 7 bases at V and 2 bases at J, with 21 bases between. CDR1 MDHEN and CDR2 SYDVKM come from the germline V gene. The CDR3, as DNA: TGTGCCAGCACCCCGTTGGGGGCGCCTGGGGCCTACGAGCAGTACTTC. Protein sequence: CASTPLGAPGAYEQYF.

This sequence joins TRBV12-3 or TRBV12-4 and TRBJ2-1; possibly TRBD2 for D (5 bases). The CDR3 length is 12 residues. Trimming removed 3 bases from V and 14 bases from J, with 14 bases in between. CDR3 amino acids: CASSFRSPREFF. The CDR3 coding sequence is TGTGCCAGCAGTTTTCGTTCCCCGAGGGAGTTCTTC.

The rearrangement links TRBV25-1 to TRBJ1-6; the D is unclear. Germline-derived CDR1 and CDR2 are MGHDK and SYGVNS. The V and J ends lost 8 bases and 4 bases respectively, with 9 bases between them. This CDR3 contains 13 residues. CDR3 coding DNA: TGTGCCAGCGGAGACTGGTATAATTCACCCCTCCACTTT. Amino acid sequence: CASGDWYNSPLHF.

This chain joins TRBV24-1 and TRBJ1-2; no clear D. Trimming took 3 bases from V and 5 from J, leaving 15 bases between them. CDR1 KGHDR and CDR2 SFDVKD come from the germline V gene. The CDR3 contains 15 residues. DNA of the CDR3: TGTGCCACCAGTGATCGGACCGGGGTGGGATATGGCTACACCTTC. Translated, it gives CATSDRTGVGYGYTF.

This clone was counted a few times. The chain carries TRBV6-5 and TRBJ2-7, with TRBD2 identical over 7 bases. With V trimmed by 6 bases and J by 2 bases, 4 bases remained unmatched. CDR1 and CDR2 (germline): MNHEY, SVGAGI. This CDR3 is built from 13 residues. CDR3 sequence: CASSRRGAYEQYF. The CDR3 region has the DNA TGTGCCAGCAGCCGCCGGGGGGCCTACGAGCAGTACTTC.

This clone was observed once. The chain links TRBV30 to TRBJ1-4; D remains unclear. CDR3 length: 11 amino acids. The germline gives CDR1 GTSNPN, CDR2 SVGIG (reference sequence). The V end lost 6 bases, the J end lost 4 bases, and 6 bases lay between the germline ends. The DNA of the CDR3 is TGTGCCTGCGGTGGTAATGAAAAACTGTTTTTT. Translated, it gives CACGGNEKLFF.

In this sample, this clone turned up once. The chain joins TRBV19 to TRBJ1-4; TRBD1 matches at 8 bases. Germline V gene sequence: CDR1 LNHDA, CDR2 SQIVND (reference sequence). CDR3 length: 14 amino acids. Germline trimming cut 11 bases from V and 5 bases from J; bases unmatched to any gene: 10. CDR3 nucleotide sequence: TGTGCCGGCAAAGGGGGACAGGACAATGAAAAACTGTTTTTT. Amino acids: CAGKGGQDNEKLFF. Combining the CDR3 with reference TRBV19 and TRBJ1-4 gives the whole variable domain DGGITQSPKYLFRKEGQNVTLSCEQNLNHDAMYWYRQDPGQGLRLIYYSQIVNDFQKGDIAEGYSVSREKKESFPLTVTSAQKNPTAFYLCAGKGGQDNEKLFFGSGTQLSVL.

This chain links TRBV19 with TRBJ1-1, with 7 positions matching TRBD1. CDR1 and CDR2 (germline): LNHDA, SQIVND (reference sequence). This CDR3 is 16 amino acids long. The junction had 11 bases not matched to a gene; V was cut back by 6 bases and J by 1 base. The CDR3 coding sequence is TGTGCCAGTAGCCCTAGGGGCGGGACAGCGAACACTGAAGCTTTCTTT. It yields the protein CASSPRGGTANTEAFF.

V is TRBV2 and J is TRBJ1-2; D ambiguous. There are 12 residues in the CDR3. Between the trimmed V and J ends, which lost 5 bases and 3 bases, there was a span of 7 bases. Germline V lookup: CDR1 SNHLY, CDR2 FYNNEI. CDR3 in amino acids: CASSKRDYGYTF. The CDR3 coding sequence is TGTGCCAGCAGTAAGAGGGACTATGGCTACACCTTC. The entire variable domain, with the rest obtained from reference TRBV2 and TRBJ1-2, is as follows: EPEVTQTPSHQVTQMGQEVILRCVPISNHLYFYWYRQILGQKVEFLVSFYNNEISEKSEIFDDQFSVERPDGSNFTLKIRSTKLEDSAMYFCASSKRDYGYTFGSGTRLTVV.